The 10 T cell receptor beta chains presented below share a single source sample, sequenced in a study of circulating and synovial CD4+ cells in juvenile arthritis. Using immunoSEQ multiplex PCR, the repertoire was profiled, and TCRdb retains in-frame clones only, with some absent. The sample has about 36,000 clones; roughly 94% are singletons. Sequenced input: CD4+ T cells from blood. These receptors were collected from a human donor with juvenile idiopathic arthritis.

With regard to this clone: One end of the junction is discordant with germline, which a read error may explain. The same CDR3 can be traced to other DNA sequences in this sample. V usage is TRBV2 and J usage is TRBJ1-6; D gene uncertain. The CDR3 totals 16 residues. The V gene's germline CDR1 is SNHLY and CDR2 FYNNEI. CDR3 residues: CASSGSGKTYNSPLHF. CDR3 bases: TGTGCCAGCAGTGGTTCAGGCAAGACCTATAATTCCCCCCTCCACTTT.

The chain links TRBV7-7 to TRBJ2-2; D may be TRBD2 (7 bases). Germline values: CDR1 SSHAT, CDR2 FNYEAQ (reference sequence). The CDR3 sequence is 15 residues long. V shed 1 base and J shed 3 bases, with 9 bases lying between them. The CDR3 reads CASSLVGGDTGELFF. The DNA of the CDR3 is TGTGCCAGCAGCTTAGTAGGGGGGGACACCGGGGAGCTGTTTTTT.

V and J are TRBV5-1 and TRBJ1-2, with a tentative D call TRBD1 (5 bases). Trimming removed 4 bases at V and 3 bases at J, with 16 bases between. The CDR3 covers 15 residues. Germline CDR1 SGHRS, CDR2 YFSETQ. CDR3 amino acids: CASSRGTSRDYGYTF. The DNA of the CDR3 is TGCGCCAGCAGCCGGGGGACCTCAAGGGACTATGGCTACACCTTC. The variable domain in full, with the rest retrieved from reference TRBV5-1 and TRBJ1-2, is KAGVTQTPRYLIKTRGQQVTLSCSPISGHRSVSWYQQTPGQGLQFLFEYFSETQRNKGNFPGRFSGRQFSNSRSEMNVSTLELGDSALYLCASSRGTSRDYGYTFGSGTRLTVV.

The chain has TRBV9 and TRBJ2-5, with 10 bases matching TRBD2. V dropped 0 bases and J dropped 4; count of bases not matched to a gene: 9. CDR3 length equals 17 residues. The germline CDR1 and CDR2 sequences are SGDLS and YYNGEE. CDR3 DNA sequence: TGTGCCAGCAGCGTAGATGGAGCGGGGGGGCCTAGAGAGACCCAGTACTTC. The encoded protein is CASSVDGAGGPRETQYF. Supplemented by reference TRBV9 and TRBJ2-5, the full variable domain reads DSGVTQTPKHLITATGQRVTLRCSPRSGDLSVYWYQQSLDQGLQFLIQYYNGEERAKGNILERFSAQQFPDLHSELNLSSLELGDSALYFCASSVDGAGGPRETQYFGPGTRLLVL.

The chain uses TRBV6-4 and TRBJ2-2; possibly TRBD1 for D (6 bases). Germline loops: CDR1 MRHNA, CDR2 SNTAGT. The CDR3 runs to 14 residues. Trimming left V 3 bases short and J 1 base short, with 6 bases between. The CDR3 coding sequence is TGTGCCAGCAGTGAACAGGGGAACACCGGGGAGCTGTTTTTT. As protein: CASSEQGNTGELFF.

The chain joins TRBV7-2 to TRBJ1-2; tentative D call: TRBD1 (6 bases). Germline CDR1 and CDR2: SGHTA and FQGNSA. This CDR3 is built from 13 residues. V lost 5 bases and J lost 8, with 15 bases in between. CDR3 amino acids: CASSPLGAPGYTF. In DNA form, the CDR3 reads TGTGCCAGCAGCCCCTTGGGGGCGCCGGGCTACACCTTC. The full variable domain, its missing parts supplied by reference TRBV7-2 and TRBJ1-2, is GAGVSQSPSNKVTEKGKDVELRCDPISGHTALYWYRQSLGQGLEFLIYFQGNSAPDKSGLPSDRFSAERTGGSVSTLTIQRTQQEDSAVYLCASSPLGAPGYTFGSGTRLTVV.

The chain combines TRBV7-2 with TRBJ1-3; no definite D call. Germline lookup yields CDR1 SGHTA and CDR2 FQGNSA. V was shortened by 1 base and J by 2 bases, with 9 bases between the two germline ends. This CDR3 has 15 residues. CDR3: CASSLDGVAGNTIYF. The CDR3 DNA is TGTGCCAGCAGCTTAGACGGGGTTGCTGGAAACACCATATATTTT.

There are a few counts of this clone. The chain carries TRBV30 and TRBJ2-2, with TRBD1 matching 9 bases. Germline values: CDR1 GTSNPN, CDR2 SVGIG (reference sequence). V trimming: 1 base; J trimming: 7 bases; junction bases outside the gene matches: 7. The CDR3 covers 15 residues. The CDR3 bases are TGTGCCTGGAGTGCATCCGGGACAGGGTACGGGGAGCTGTTTTTT. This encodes CAWSASGTGYGELFF.

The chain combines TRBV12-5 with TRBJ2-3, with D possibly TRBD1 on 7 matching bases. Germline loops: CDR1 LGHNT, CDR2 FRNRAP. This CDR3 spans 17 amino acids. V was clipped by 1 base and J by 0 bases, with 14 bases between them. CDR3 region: CASGLALTGTSTDTQYF. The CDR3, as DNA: TGTGCTAGTGGTTTGGCCCTGACAGGGACTAGCACAGATACGCAGTATTTT.

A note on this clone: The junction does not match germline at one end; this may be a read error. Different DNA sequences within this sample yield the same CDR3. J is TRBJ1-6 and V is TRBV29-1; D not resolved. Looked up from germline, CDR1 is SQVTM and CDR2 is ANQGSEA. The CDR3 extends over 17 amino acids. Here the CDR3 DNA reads TGCAGCGTTGAAGATCAGGAGGTTAACCCCTATAATTCCCCCCTCCACTTT. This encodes CSVEDQEVNPYNSPLHF.